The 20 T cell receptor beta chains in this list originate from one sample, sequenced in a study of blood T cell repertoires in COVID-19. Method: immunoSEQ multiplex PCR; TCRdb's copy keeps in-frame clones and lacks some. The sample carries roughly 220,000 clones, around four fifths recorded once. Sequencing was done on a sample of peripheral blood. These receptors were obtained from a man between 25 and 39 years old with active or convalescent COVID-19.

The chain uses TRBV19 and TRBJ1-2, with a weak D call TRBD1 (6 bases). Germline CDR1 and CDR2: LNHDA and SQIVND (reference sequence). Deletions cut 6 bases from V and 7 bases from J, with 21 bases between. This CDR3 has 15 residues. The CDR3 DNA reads TGTGCCAGTAGCTCGTTCGAAGGGGGGGCGAGTGGCTACACCTTC. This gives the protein CASSSFEGGASGYTF.

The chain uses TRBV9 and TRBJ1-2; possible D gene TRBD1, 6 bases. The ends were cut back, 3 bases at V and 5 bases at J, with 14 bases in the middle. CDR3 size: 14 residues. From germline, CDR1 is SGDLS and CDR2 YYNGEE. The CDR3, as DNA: TGTGCCAGCAGCGCCCGGGCAGGGGCTTATGGCTACACCTTC. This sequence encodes CASSARAGAYGYTF.

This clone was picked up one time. CDR3 sequence: CASSVRGGFTDTQYF. The CDR3 DNA reads TGTGCCAGCAGCGTCCGCGGGGGGTTCACAGATACGCAGTATTTT. The J gene is TRBJ2-3, the V gene TRBV9; TRBD2 matches at 8 bases. V shed 2 bases, J shed 2 bases, and the junction held 4 bases outside the gene matches. There are 15 residues in the CDR3. Germline-derived CDR1 and CDR2 are SGDLS and YYNGEE.

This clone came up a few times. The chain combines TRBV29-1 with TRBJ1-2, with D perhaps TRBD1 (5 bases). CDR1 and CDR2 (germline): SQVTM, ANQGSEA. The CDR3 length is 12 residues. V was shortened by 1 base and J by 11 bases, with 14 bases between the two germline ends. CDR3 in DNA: TGCAGCGTTGAAGGGTCCAGGGAGGCATACACCTTC. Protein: CSVEGSREAYTF.

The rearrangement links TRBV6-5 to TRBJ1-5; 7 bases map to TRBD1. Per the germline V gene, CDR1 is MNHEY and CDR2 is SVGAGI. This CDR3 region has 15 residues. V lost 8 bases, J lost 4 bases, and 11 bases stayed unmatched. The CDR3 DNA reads TGTGCCAGCCTCTGGGGGACAGCAATTAATCAGCCCCAGCATTTT. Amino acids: CASLWGTAINQPQHF.

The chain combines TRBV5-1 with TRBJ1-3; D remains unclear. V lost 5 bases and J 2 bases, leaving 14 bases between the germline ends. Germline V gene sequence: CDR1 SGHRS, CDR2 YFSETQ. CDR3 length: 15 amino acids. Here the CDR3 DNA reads TGCGCCAGCAGTCAAAGAACCGAGGCTGGAAACACCATATATTTT. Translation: CASSQRTEAGNTIYF.

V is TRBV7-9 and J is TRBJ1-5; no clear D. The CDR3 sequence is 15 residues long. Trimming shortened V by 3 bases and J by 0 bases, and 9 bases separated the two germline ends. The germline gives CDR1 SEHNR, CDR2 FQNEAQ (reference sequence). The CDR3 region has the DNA TGTGCCAGCAGCTTCGGTCGGGATAGCAATCAGCCCCAGCATTTT. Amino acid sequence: CASSFGRDSNQPQHF.

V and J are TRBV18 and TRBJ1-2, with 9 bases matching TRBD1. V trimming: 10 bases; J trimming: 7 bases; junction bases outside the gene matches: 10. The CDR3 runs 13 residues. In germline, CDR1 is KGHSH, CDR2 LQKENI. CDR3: CATTLGQGVGYTF. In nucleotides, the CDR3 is TGTGCCACCACTTTGGGACAGGGCGTTGGCTACACCTTC.

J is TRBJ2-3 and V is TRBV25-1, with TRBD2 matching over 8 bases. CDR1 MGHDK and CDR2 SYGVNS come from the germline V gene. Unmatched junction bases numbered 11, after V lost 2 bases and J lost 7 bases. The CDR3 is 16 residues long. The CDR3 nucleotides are TGTGCCAGCAGTGAAGGAGAAGCGGGGGTACCCTATACGCAGTATTTT. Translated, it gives CASSEGEAGVPYTQYF.

The CDR3 loop reads CASSFGGGTGGSPLHF. Here the CDR3 DNA reads TGTGCCAGCAGTTTTGGGGGCGGGACAGGGGGCTCACCCCTCCACTTT. The chain employs TRBV28 and TRBJ1-6; 12 positions match TRBD1. The ends lost 3 bases at V and 10 bases at J; junction bases unmatched: 7. Germline loops: CDR1 MDHEN, CDR2 SYDVKM. This CDR3 spans 16 amino acids.

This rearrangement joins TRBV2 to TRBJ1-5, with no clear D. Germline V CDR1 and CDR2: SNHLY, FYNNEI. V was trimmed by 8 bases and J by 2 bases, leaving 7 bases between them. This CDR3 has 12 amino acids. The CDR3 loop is CASQAGNQPQHF. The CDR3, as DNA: TGTGCCAGCCAGGCAGGCAATCAGCCCCAGCATTTT.

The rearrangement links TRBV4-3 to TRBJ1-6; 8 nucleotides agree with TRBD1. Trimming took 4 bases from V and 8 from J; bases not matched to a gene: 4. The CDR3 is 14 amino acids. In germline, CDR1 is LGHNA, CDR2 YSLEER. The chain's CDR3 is CASSLGQGDSPLHF. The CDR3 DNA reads TGCGCCAGCAGCCTTGGACAGGGTGATTCACCCCTCCACTTT.

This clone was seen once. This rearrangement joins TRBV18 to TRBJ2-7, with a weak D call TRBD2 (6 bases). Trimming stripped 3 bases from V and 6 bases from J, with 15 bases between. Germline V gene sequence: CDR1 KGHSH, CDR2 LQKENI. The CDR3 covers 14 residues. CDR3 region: CASSPGTPGGEQYF. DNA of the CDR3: TGTGCCAGCTCACCCGGGACCCCCGGGGGCGAGCAGTACTTC.

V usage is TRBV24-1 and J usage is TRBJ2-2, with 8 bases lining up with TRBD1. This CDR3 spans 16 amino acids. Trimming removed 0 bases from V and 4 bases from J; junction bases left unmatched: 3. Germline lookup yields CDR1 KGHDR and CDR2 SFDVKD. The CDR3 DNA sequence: TGTGCCACCAGTGATTTGGCAGGGGGCGGCACCGGGGAGCTGTTTTTT. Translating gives CATSDLAGGGTGELFF.

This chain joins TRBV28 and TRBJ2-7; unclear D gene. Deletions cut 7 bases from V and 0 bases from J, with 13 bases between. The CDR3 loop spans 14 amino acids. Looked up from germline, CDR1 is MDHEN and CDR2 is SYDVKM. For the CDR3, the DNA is TGTGCCAGCACCTCACGGTACAGCTCCTACGAGCAGTACTTC. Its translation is CASTSRYSSYEQYF.

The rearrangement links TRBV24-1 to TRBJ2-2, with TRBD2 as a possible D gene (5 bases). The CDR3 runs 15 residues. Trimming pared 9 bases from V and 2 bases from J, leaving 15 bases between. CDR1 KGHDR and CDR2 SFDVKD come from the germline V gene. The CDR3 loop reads CATSTAAKNTGELFF. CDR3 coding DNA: TGTGCCACCTCAACAGCGGCAAAAAACACCGGGGAGCTGTTTTTT.

The CDR3 loop is CASSPGQITDTQYF. For the CDR3, the DNA is TGTGCCAGCAGCCCCGGACAGATCACAGATACGCAGTATTTT. The chain has TRBV5-4 and TRBJ2-3, with D maybe TRBD1 (6 bases). The germline V gene encodes CDR1 SGHNT and CDR2 YYREEE (reference sequence). The CDR3 is 14 amino acids. Trimming removed 4 bases at V and 2 bases at J, with 11 bases between.

CDR3 nucleotides: TGTGCCAGTAGTACCCCGGTGGTCTCCACAGATACGCAGTATTTT. Translated, it gives CASSTPVVSTDTQYF. This rearrangement joins TRBV19 to TRBJ2-3; D is unclear. The CDR3 spans 15 residues. Trimming removed 4 bases from V and 2 bases from J, with 13 bases in between. Germline CDR1 and CDR2: LNHDA and SQIVND (reference sequence).

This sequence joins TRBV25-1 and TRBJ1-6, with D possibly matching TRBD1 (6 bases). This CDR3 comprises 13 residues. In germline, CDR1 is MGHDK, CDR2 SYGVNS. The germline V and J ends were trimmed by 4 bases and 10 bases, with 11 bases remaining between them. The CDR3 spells CASSGTDRSPLHF. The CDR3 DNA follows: TGTGCCAGCAGTGGGACAGACAGGTCACCCCTCCACTTT. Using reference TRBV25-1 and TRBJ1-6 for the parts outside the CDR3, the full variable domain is EADIYQTPRYLVIGTGKKITLECSQTMGHDKMYWYQQDPGMELHLIHYSYGVNSTEKGDLSSESTVSRIRTEHFPLTLESARPSHTSQYLCASSGTDRSPLHFGNGTRLTVT.

Here the CDR3 DNA reads TGTGCCACCAGCATCGGGGGTGGGGGTGTAGCTGAAGCTTTCTTT. As protein: CATSIGGGGVAEAFF. The chain has TRBV15 and TRBJ1-1; D perhaps matches TRBD1 (5 bases). Trimming stripped 4 bases from V and 6 bases from J, with 18 bases between. CDR1 LNHNV and CDR2 YYDKDF come from the germline V gene (reference sequence). This CDR3 is built from 15 residues.